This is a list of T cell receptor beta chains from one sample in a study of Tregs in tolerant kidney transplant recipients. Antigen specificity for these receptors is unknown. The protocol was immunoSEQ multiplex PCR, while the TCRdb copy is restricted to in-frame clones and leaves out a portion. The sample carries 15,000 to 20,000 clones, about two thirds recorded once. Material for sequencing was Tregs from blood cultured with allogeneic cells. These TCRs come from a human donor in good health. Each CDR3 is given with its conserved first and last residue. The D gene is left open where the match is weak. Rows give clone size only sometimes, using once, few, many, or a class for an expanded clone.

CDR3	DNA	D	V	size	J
CASSPWGRQATDTQYF	TGCGCCAGCAGCCCTTGGGGCAGGCAAGCGACAGATACGCAGTATTTT	NA	TRBV5-1	NA	TRBJ2-3
CASSPRGGETQYF	TGTGCCAGCTCACCACGTGGGGGCGAGACCCAGTACTTC	NA	TRBV18	NA	TRBJ2-5
CASSRGQSATNEKLFF	TGTGCCAGCAGCAGGGGACAGTCCGCAACTAATGAAAAACTGTTTTTT	TRBD1	TRBV9	NA	TRBJ1-4
CASSPDKSYEQYF	TGTGCCAGCTCACCGGACAAGTCATACGAGCAGTACTTC	NA	TRBV18	NA	TRBJ2-7
CASSYFRQGGTGELFF	TGTGCCAGCAGTTATTTTCGACAGGGGGGGACCGGGGAGCTGTTTTTT	TRBD1	TRBV6-5	NA	TRBJ2-2
CAWSARLGGEQFF	TGTGCCTGGAGTGCTCGACTAGGCGGTGAGCAGTTCTTC	NA	TRBV30	NA	TRBJ2-1
CASSWQGVSEQYF	TGTGCCAGCAGCTGGCAGGGTGTGTCCGAGCAGTACTTC	NA	TRBV5-4	NA	TRBJ2-7
CASSQDGWRGTNTNTGELFF	TGTGCCAGCAGCCAAGATGGATGGAGGGGAACGAACACAAACACCGGGGAGCTGTTTTTT	NA	TRBV14	few	TRBJ2-2
CASSIVGGQGNTGELFF	TGTGCCAGTAGTATCGTTGGAGGACAGGGGAACACCGGGGAGCTGTTTTTT	TRBD1	TRBV19	NA	TRBJ2-2
CASSITQGGETQYF	TGTGCCAGTAGTATCACCCAGGGGGGGGAGACCCAGTACTTC	NA	TRBV19	many	TRBJ2-5
CASRRYREWETQYF	TGTGCCAGCAGGAGATACAGGGAATGGGAGACCCAGTACTTC	NA	TRBV6-5	NA	TRBJ2-5
CAWGRVGNQPQHF	TGTGCCTGGGGTCGGGTTGGCAATCAGCCCCAGCATTTT	NA	TRBV30	NA	TRBJ1-5
CASSYNRGKGSPLHF	TGTGCCAGCAGTTACAACAGGGGGAAAGGTTCACCCCTCCACTTT	TRBD1	TRBV6-6	few	TRBJ1-6
CASSRVDQPRETQYF	TGTGCCAGTAGTAGAGTGGACCAACCTAGGGAGACCCAGTACTTC	NA	TRBV19	NA	TRBJ2-5
CASERGTEAFF	TGTGCCAGCGAGCGGGGCACTGAAGCTTTCTTT	NA	TRBV13	NA	TRBJ1-1
CASSLGGGAETQYF	TGTGCCAGCAGCTTGGGAGGCGGGGCGGAGACCCAGTACTTC	NA	TRBV7-2	medium-sized	TRBJ2-5
CASSQGLGQGAPRANVLTF	TGCGCCAGCAGCCAAGGATTGGGACAGGGGGCGCCTAGGGCCAACGTCCTGACTTTC	TRBD1	TRBV4-1	NA	TRBJ2-6